The clone carrying this T cell receptor beta chain was counted a few times. Antigen: not known. This CDR3 is 13 amino acids long. V lost 4 bases to trimming and J lost 10 bases, with 14 bases between them. The germline V gene encodes CDR1 SEHNR and CDR2 FQNEAQ (reference sequence). The data were obtained in a study of cytomegalovirus exposure and HLA in healthy donors. This PCR relied on a set of 60 Vbeta primers and 13 Jbeta primers. Using immunoSEQ multiplex PCR, the repertoire was profiled, and TCRdb retains in-frame clones only, with some absent. This table holds about 160,000 clones, 60% to 75% found once. Study observations and caveats: Most subjects' HLA-A and HLA-B alleles were reportedly predicted from TCR beta sequences. In a later analysis, specific HLA alleles were associated with under 20,000 TCR beta sequences at a 0.05 false discovery rate.

Material: PBMCs. The receptor was derived from a woman aged 45-65 years in good health and CMV-seropositive. This sequence joins TRBV7-9 and TRBJ2-1; D is unclear. The CDR3 DNA follows: TGTGCCAGCAGCTCCCCGTTACTACTAGAGCAGTTCTTC. This sequence encodes CASSSPLLLEQFF.